A selection of T cell receptor beta chains follows, all from one sample in a study of blood T cell repertoires in COVID-19. Assay used: immunoSEQ multiplex PCR; TCRdb lists only in-frame clones, some missing. The sample has roughly 220,000 clones, about four fifths seen once. Sample: PBMCs or T cells enriched from blood (not recorded which). The receptors shown here come from a woman between 40 and 50 years old with acute COVID-19. Each CDR3 is given with its conserved first and last residue. The D gene is left open where the match is weak. The size entry is marked missing in some rows and otherwise reads once, few, many or a size class.

clone_size: once; d_call: TRBD1; j_call: TRBJ1-6; v_call: TRBV10-2; cdr3_nt: TGCGCCAGCAGTGAGAGAAGGGGGCGCAATAATTCACCCCTCCACTTT; cdr3_aa: CASSERRGRNNSPLHF
clone_size: .; d_call: TRBD1; j_call: TRBJ2-7; v_call: TRBV9; cdr3_nt: TGTGCCAGCAGCGCCGGGACAGGGGAAAACGAGCAGTACTTC; cdr3_aa: CASSAGTGENEQYF
clone_size: .; d_call: .; j_call: TRBJ1-2; v_call: TRBV5-8; cdr3_nt: TGTGCCAGCAGCTTGCCACAGAACAACTATGGCTACACCTTC; cdr3_aa: CASSLPQNNYGYTF
clone_size: few; d_call: TRBD1; j_call: TRBJ1-4; v_call: TRBV7-8; cdr3_nt: TGTGCCAGCAGCTACACAGGGGCACGGGGTGAAAAACTGTTTTTT; cdr3_aa: CASSYTGARGEKLFF
clone_size: .; d_call: .; j_call: TRBJ1-5; v_call: TRBV6-2/TRBV6-3; cdr3_nt: TGTGCCAGCAGCCCTTCCCTGGGAGTTCACGGGCAGCCCCAGCATTTT; cdr3_aa: CASSPSLGVHGQPQHF
clone_size: .; d_call: TRBD1; j_call: TRBJ2-2; v_call: TRBV5-1; cdr3_nt: TGCGCCAGCAGCCCAGGACAGGTTATCACCGGGGAGCTGTTTTTT; cdr3_aa: CASSPGQVITGELFF
clone_size: once; d_call: TRBD2; j_call: TRBJ2-3; v_call: TRBV2; cdr3_nt: TGTGCCAGCATCGAGACTAGCGTATTCCCAGATACGCAGTATTTT; cdr3_aa: CASIETSVFPDTQYF
clone_size: .; d_call: TRBD1; j_call: TRBJ1-5; v_call: TRBV30; cdr3_nt: TGTGCCTGGAGTGCCCTGACAGGGATAAGCAATCAGCCCCAGCATTTT; cdr3_aa: CAWSALTGISNQPQHF
clone_size: .; d_call: .; j_call: TRBJ2-7; v_call: TRBV4-2; cdr3_nt: TGTGCCAGCAGCCAAGCCCGGACACACAGCTCCTACGAGCAGTACTTC; cdr3_aa: CASSQARTHSSYEQYF
clone_size: .; d_call: .; j_call: TRBJ2-2; v_call: TRBV6-5; cdr3_nt: TGTGCCAGCAGTTATAACGAGATGACCGGGGAGCTGTTTTTT; cdr3_aa: CASSYNEMTGELFF
clone_size: once; d_call: TRBD2; j_call: TRBJ2-3; v_call: TRBV7-3; cdr3_nt: TGTGCCAGCAGCTTACAGCCGGGGGGGCTAACAGATACGCAGTATTTT; cdr3_aa: CASSLQPGGLTDTQYF
clone_size: .; d_call: .; j_call: TRBJ2-2; v_call: TRBV28; cdr3_nt: TGTGCCAGCAGTTTACGGGGCACCGGGGAGCTGTTTTTT; cdr3_aa: CASSLRGTGELFF
clone_size: few; d_call: .; j_call: TRBJ1-1; v_call: TRBV19; cdr3_nt: TGTGCCAGTAGTATAGCAGGAGGTAACACTGAAGCTTTCTTT; cdr3_aa: CASSIAGGNTEAFF
clone_size: .; d_call: TRBD1; j_call: TRBJ2-7; v_call: TRBV7-2; cdr3_nt: TGTGCCAGCAGCTTTTCCGGGACAGGGGGAGATTCCTACGAGCAGTACTTC; cdr3_aa: CASSFSGTGGDSYEQYF
clone_size: .; d_call: .; j_call: TRBJ2-5; v_call: TRBV5-4; cdr3_nt: TGTGCCAGCAGTACCCCTTCTGGGAGAGAGACCCAGTACTTC; cdr3_aa: CASSTPSGRETQYF
clone_size: few; d_call: .; j_call: TRBJ1-5; v_call: TRBV6-2/TRBV6-3; cdr3_nt: TGTGCCAGCAGTTACTTCGGGAATAGCAATCAGCCCCAGCATTTT; cdr3_aa: CASSYFGNSNQPQHF